The 14 T cell receptor beta chains in this list originate from one sample, sequenced in a study of blood T cell repertoires in COVID-19. TCRdb's copy holds only in-frame clones and misses some; the assay was immunoSEQ multiplex PCR. The table lists 250,000 to 300,000 clones, roughly 88% of them singletons, with about 2.3% in the top ten. The specimen was PBMCs or T cells enriched from blood (not recorded which). Receptors originate from a woman in her thirties or forties with acute COVID-19.

The chain recombines TRBV19 with TRBJ1-5; 7 nucleotides line up with TRBD1. V gave up 6 bases and J gave up 0 bases; unmatched junction bases: 11. The CDR3 contains 17 residues. Germline assignment: CDR1 LNHDA and CDR2 SQIVND (reference sequence). The CDR3 DNA sequence: TGTGCCAGTAGCTGGGCCGGGACAGCAAATAGCAATCAGCCCCAGCATTTT. Translation: CASSWAGTANSNQPQHF.

V gene TRBV6-1 combines with J gene TRBJ2-7; TRBD1 matches at 12 bases. This CDR3 spans 16 amino acids. The V gene end was trimmed by 2 bases and the J gene end by 6 bases; junction bases not matched to a gene: 8. The germline V gene encodes CDR1 MNHNS and CDR2 SASEGT. This CDR3 reads CASSESRGTGGGEQYF. The CDR3 DNA sequence: TGTGCCAGCAGTGAAAGCCGGGGGACAGGGGGCGGCGAGCAGTACTTC.

This clone was picked up a small number of times. The chain has TRBV7-2 and TRBJ1-1, with a weak D call TRBD1 (5 bases). The germline V gene encodes CDR1 SGHTA and CDR2 FQGNSA. The CDR3 length is 13 residues. V was pared by 1 base and J by 7 bases, with 10 bases between. CDR3: CASSLGQKNEAFF. The CDR3, as DNA: TGTGCCAGCAGCTTAGGACAGAAAAATGAAGCTTTCTTT. The entire variable domain, with the rest obtained from reference TRBV7-2 and TRBJ1-1, is as follows: GAGVSQSPSNKVTEKGKDVELRCDPISGHTALYWYRQSLGQGLEFLIYFQGNSAPDKSGLPSDRFSAERTGGSVSTLTIQRTQQEDSAVYLCASSLGQKNEAFFGQGTRLTVV.

The table lists this clone with a count of one. This chain uses TRBV3-1 (or the pseudogene TRBV3-2) with TRBJ2-2; 9 bases line up with TRBD1. Germline trimming cut 1 base from V and 5 bases from J; bases unmatched to any gene: 8. Germline CDR1 is LGHDT and CDR2 is YNNKEL (reference sequence). This CDR3 spans 17 amino acids. The chain's CDR3 is CASSQGRTGARTGELFF. The CDR3, as DNA: TGTGCCAGCAGCCAAGGGAGGACAGGGGCGAGGACCGGGGAGCTGTTTTTT.

This chain joins TRBV24-1 and TRBJ2-3; D not certain. V was cut by 7 bases and J by 2 bases, with 6 bases left in between. This CDR3 spans 12 amino acids. The germline V gene has CDR1 KGHDR and CDR2 SFDVKD. This chain's CDR3 is CATRSSTDTQYF. In nucleotides, the CDR3 is TGTGCCACCAGATCGTCCACAGATACGCAGTATTTT.

The chain has TRBV28 and TRBJ1-2, with 7 bases identical to TRBD1. This CDR3 has 16 amino acids. Germline values: CDR1 MDHEN, CDR2 SYDVKM. The ends lost 3 bases at V and 4 bases at J; junction bases unmatched: 11. For the CDR3, the DNA is TGTGCCAGCAGTTTTGGCCAAGGGGGCCCAGGCTATGGCTACACCTTC. As protein: CASSFGQGGPGYGYTF.

The CDR3 DNA is TGTGCCAGCAGCCAGTCGAGTAATGGTTCACCCCTCCACTTT. As protein: CASSQSSNGSPLHF. The V gene is TRBV3-1 (or the pseudogene TRBV3-2), the J gene TRBJ1-6, with D hard to call. Deletions cut 3 bases from V and 9 bases from J, with 12 bases between. CDR1 and CDR2 (germline): LGHDT, YNNKEL (reference sequence). The CDR3 length is 14 residues.

Concerning this clone: Other nucleotide sequences in the sample specify the same CDR3. CDR3 loop: CATSRDYTGELFF. CDR3 DNA: TGTGCCACCAGCAGAGACTACACCGGGGAGCTGTTTTTT. The rearrangement joins TRBV15 to TRBJ2-2; D is undetermined. In germline, CDR1 is LNHNV, CDR2 YYDKDF (reference sequence). The V and J ends lost 0 bases and 3 bases respectively, with 2 bases between them. The CDR3 runs to 13 residues.

This clone was observed a single time. The gene calls are TRBV5-1 and TRBJ1-2; 10 bases line up with TRBD1. The CDR3 spans 13 residues. The germline CDR1 and CDR2 sequences are SGHRS and YFSETQ. With V trimmed by 3 bases and J by 8 bases, 4 bases remained unmatched. CDR3 coding DNA: TGCGCCAGCAGCTCAGGGACAGGGGACGGCTACACCTTC. It specifies CASSSGTGDGYTF.

This chain links TRBV24-1 with TRBJ1-2; a weak D match, TRBD1 (5 bases). The length of the CDR3 is 13 residues. Trimming pared 4 bases from V and 5 bases from J, leaving 10 bases between. Germline-derived CDR1 and CDR2 are KGHDR and SFDVKD. CDR3 DNA sequence: TGTGCCACCAGTGACCAGACAGATTATGGCTACACCTTC. It yields the protein CATSDQTDYGYTF.

The chain uses TRBV11-2 and TRBJ2-5; 11 nucleotides align to TRBD2. The germline V gene has CDR1 SGHAT and CDR2 FQNNGV. The junction had 2 bases not matched to a gene; V was cut back by 5 bases and J by 0 bases. The CDR3 spans 15 residues. Written as DNA, the CDR3 is TGTGCCAGCAGCCTAGCGGGGGGATACCAAGAGACCCAGTACTTC. It specifies CASSLAGGYQETQYF.

The chain recombines TRBV3-1 (or the pseudogene TRBV3-2) with TRBJ1-3; D may be TRBD1 (6 bases). Trimming cost V 6 bases and J 4 bases, with 13 bases left between them. The CDR3 sequence is 14 residues long. Germline CDR1 and CDR2: LGHDT and YNNKEL (reference sequence). CDR3 in amino acids: CASSQQGWGNTIYF. The CDR3 DNA sequence: TGTGCCAGCAGTCAACAGGGATGGGGAAACACCATATATTTT.

The chain carries TRBV19 and TRBJ1-5, with 9 nucleotides matching TRBD1. The germline V gene encodes CDR1 LNHDA and CDR2 SQIVND (reference sequence). Unmatched junction bases numbered 6, after V lost 5 bases and J lost 1 base. This CDR3 is 16 amino acids long. The CDR3 sequence: CASSPRDRVSNQPQHF. DNA of the CDR3: TGTGCCAGTAGTCCCCGGGACAGGGTAAGCAATCAGCCCCAGCATTTT.

The J gene is TRBJ2-1, the V gene TRBV5-1; TRBD2 matches 15 bases. The CDR3 spans 16 residues. V lost 8 bases to trimming and J lost 8 bases; unmatched junction nucleotides: 11. Germline CDR1 reads SGHRS; CDR2 reads YFSETQ. CDR3 loop: CASTQGTSGRTDEQFF. CDR3 in DNA: TGCGCCAGTACTCAGGGGACTAGCGGGAGGACAGATGAGCAGTTCTTC.